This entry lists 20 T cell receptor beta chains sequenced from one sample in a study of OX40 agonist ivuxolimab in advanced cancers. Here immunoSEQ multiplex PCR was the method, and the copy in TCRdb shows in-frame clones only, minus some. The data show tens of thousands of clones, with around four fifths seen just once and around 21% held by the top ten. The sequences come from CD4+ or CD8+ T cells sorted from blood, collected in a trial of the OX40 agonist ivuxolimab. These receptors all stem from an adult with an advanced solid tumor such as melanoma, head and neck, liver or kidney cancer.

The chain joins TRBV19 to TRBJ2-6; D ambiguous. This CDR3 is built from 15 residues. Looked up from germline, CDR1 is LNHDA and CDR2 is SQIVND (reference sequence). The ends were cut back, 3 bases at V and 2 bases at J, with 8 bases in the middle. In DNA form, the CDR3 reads TGTGCCAGTAGTATCATAGGGACTGGGGCCAACGTCCTGACTTTC. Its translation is CASSIIGTGANVLTF.

CDR3 region: CSVEGGGSNYNEQFF. DNA for the CDR3: TGCAGCGTTGAAGGGGGGGGGTCTAACTACAATGAGCAGTTCTTC. This chain joins TRBV29-1 and TRBJ2-1; 7 bases agree with TRBD2. In germline, CDR1 is SQVTM, CDR2 ANQGSEA. The CDR3 has 15 residues. Unmatched junction bases numbered 6, after V lost 1 base and J lost 3 bases.

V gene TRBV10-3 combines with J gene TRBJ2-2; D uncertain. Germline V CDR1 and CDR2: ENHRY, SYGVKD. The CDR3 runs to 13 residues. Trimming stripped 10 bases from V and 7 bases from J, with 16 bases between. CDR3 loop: CASTLNENGELFF. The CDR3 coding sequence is TGTGCCAGCACCTTGAATGAGAACGGGGAGCTGTTTTTT.

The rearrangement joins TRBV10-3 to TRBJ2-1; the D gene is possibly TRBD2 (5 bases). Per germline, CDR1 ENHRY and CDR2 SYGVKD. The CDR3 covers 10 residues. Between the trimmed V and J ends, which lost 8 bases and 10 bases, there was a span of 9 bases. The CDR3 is CAIGSVEQFF. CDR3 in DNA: TGTGCCATCGGGAGCGTAGAGCAGTTCTTC.

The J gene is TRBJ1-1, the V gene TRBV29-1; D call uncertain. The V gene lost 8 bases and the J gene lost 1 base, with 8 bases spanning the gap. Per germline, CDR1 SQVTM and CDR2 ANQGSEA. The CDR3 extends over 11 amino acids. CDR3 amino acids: CSTEGNTEAFF. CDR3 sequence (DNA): TGCAGCACCGAAGGGAACACTGAAGCTTTCTTT.

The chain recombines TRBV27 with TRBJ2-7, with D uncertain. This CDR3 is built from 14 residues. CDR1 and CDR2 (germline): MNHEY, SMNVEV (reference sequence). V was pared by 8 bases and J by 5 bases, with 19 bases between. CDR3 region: CASSNLGLPHEQYF. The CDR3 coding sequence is TGTGCCAGCTCAAACTTAGGCCTCCCCCACGAGCAGTACTTC.

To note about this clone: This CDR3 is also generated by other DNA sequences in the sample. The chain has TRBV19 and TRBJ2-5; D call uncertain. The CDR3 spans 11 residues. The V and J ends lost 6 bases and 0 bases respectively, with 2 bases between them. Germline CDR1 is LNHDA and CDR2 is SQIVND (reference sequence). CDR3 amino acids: CASSNQETQYF. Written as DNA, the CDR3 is TGTGCCAGTAGCAACCAAGAGACCCAGTACTTC.

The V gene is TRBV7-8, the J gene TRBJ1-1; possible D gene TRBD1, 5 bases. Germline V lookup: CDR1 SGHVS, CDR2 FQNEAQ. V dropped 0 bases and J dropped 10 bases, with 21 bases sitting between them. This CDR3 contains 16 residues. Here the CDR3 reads CASSLASTGDRKRAFF. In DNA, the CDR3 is TGTGCCAGCAGCTTAGCTTCCACGGGGGATAGGAAGCGAGCTTTCTTT.

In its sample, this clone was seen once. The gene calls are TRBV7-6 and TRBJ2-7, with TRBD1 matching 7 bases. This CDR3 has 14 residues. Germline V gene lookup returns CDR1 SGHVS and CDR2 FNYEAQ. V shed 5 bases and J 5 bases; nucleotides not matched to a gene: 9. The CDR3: CASSTGTDFNEQYF. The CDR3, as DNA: TGTGCCAGCAGCACGGGGACAGACTTCAACGAGCAGTACTTC. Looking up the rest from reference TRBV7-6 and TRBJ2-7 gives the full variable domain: GAGVSQSPRYKVTKRGQDVALRCDPISGHVSLYWYRQALGQGPEFLTYFNYEAQQDKSGLPNDRFSAERPEGSISTLTIQRTEQRDSAMYRCASSTGTDFNEQYFGPGTRLTVT.

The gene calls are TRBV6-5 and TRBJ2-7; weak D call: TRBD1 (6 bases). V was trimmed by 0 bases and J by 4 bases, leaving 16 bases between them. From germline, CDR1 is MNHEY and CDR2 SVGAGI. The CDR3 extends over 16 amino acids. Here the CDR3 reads CASSYSMGAYGYEQYF. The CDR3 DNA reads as TGTGCCAGCAGTTACTCGATGGGGGCTTATGGATACGAGCAGTACTTC.

DNA for the CDR3: TGCGCCAGCAGCCAAGACAGGGGCCTCAATCAGCCCCAGCATTTT. It is translated as CASSQDRGLNQPQHF. The rearrangement links TRBV4-1 to TRBJ1-5, with a possible D match to TRBD1 (6 bases). Deletions cut 0 bases from V and 3 bases from J, with 9 bases between. The CDR3 is 15 amino acids. Germline V gives CDR1 MGHRA, CDR2 YSYEKL.

Here the CDR3 reads CASSLTGEPQHF. The DNA for the CDR3 is TGCGCCAGCAGTTTGACAGGGGAGCCCCAGCATTTT. The chain couples TRBV10-2 to TRBJ1-5, with 8 bases aligning to TRBD1. With 5 bases clipped from V and 8 bases from J, the junction kept 2 bases outside the gene matches. The CDR3 consists of 12 residues. The germline V gene encodes CDR1 WSHSY and CDR2 SAAADI.

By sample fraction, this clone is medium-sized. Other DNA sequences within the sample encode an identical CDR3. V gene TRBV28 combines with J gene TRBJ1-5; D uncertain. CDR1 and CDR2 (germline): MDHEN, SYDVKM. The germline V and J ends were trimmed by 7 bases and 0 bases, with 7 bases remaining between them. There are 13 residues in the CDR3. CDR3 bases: TGTGCCAGCATAGGACTTAGCAATCAGCCCCAGCATTTT. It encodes CASIGLSNQPQHF.

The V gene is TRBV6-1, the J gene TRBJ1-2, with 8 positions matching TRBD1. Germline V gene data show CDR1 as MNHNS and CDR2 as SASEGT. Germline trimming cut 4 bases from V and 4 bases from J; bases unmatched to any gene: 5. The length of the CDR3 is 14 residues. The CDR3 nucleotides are TGTGCCAGCAGTGGACAGGGGCCTTCCTATGGCTACACCTTC. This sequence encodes CASSGQGPSYGYTF.

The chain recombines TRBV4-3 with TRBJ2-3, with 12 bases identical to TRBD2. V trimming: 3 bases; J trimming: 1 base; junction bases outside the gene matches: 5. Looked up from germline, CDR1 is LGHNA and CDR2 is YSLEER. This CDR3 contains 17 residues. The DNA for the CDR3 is TGCGCCAGCAGCCAGGAGCGACTAGCGGGAGGCACAGATACGCAGTATTTT. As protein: CASSQERLAGGTDTQYF.

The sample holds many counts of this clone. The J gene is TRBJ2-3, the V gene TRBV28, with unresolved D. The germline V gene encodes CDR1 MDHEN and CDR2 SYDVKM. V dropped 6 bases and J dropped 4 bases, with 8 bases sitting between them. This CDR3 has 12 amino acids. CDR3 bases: TGTGCCAGCAGCTCCCCCTCAGATACGCAGTATTTT. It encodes CASSSPSDTQYF.

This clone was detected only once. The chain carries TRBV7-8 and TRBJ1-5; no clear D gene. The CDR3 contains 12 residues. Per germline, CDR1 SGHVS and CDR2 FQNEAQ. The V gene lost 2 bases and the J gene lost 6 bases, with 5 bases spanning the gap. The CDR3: CASSLLAQPQHF. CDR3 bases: TGTGCCAGCAGCTTACTTGCTCAGCCCCAGCATTTT. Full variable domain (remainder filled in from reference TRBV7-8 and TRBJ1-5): GAGVSQSPRYKVAKRGQDVALRCDPISGHVSLFWYQQALGQGPEFLTYFQNEAQLDKSGLPSDRFFAERPEGSVSTLKIQRTQQEDSAVYLCASSLLAQPQHFGDGTRLSIL.

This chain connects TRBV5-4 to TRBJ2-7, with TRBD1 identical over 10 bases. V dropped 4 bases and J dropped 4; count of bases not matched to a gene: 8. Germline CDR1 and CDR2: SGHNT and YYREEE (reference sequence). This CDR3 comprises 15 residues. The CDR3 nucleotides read TGTGCCAGCAGCCTACCGGGACAGGGGAAGTACGAGCAGTACTTC. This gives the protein CASSLPGQGKYEQYF.

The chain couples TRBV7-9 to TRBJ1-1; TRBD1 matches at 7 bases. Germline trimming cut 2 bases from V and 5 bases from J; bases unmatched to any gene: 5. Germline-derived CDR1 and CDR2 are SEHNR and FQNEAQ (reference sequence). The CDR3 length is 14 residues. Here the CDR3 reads CASSLIQGRTEAFF. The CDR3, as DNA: TGTGCCAGCAGCTTAATACAGGGGAGGACTGAAGCTTTCTTT.

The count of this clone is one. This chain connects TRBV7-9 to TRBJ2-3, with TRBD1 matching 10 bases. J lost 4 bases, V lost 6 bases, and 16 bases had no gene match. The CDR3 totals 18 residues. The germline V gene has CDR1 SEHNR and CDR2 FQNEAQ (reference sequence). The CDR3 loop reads CASSIPRDRGERADTQYF. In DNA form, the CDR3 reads TGTGCCAGCAGTATCCCGCGGGACAGGGGTGAGAGGGCAGATACGCAGTATTTT. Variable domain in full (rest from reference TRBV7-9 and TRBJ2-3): DTGVSQNPRHKITKRGQNVTFRCDPISEHNRLYWYRQTLGQGPEFLTYFQNEAQLEKSRLLSDRFSAERPKGSFSTLEIQRTEQGDSAMYLCASSIPRDRGERADTQYFGPGTRLTVL.